This is a list of T cell receptor beta chains from one sample in a study of shared clonotypes between healthy human individuals. TCRdb's table, derived via immunoSEQ multiplex PCR, lists solely in-frame clones and lacks some. This sample yields 2 million to 2.5 million clones, of which more than 85% are seen a single time; 0.36% belongs to the top ten. Sequencing input: naive CD4+ T cells from PBMCs. The receptors were gathered from a man aged 18 to 30 in good health. Some clones in this sample may be carry-over from other donors' samples. Both conserved end residues are part of each CDR3. D genes are given only for firm matches. Not every row has a clone size; where given, it reads once, few, many or a size class.

>TRBJ2-3|TRBV7-3|14|-|-
CASSRAGRTDTQYF
TGTGCCAGCAGCCGAGCGGGTCGCACAGATACGCAGTATTTT
>TRBJ2-3|TRBV18|15|-|-
CASSPPSVGTDTQYF
TGTGCCAGCTCACCACCGTCTGTCGGGACAGATACGCAGTATTTT
>TRBJ1-5|TRBV30|13|few|TRBD1
CAWGQGFNQPQHF
TGTGCCTGGGGACAGGGCTTTAATCAGCCCCAGCATTTT
>TRBJ2-7|TRBV10-1|16|-|-
CASSDSSATYSYEQYF
TGCGCCAGCAGTGATTCTAGCGCTACTTACTCCTACGAGCAGTACTTC
>TRBJ1-3|TRBV7-6|14|-|-
CASSLSGTANTIYF
TGTGCCAGCAGCTTATCAGGGACGGCCAACACCATATATTTT
>TRBJ1-2|TRBV19|13|-|-
CASSIRGHYGYTF
TGTGCCAGTAGTATAAGGGGACACTATGGCTACACCTTC
>TRBJ2-3|TRBV5-1|17|-|TRBD2
CASSLLASGSLPDTQYF
TGCGCCAGCAGCTTGCTGGCTAGCGGGAGCTTACCGGATACGCAGTATTTT
>TRBJ2-7|TRBV29-1|14|-|TRBD2
CSVEDSGSPYEQYF
TGCAGCGTTGAAGATAGCGGGAGTCCCTACGAGCAGTACTTC
>TRBJ1-2|TRBV18|12|-|-
CASSPRADGYTF
TGTGCCAGCTCACCGAGGGCGGATGGCTACACCTTC
>TRBJ2-7|TRBV7-2|14|-|-
CASSLAGGGYEQYF
TGTGCCAGCAGCTTAGCGGGAGGAGGCTACGAGCAGTACTTC
>TRBJ2-7|TRBV28|14|once|TRBD2
CASTPGGQLYEQYF
TGTGCCAGCACCCCGGGGGGGCAGCTCTACGAGCAGTACTTC
>TRBJ1-2|TRBV6-5|12|-|-
CASRYRNYGYTF
TGTGCCAGCAGGTACCGAAACTATGGCTACACCTTC
>TRBJ1-2|TRBV28|15|once|-
CASSLPSAGSYGYTF
TGTGCCAGCAGTTTACCTAGCGCAGGGAGCTATGGCTACACCTTC
>TRBJ1-1|TRBV27|14|-|-
CASSLTVGNTEAFF
TGTGCCAGCAGTCTGACGGTAGGGAACACTGAAGCTTTCTTT
>TRBJ2-7|TRBV6-1|15|-|-
CASRDPRGRGYEQYF
TGTGCCAGCAGAGATCCGAGGGGCCGCGGCTACGAGCAGTACTTC
>TRBJ1-5|TRBV30|13|-|-
CAWSPRAQGPQHF
TGTGCCTGGAGCCCAAGAGCCCAGGGACCCCAGCATTTT
>TRBJ2-3|TRBV5-1|15|-|TRBD2
CASNVAGGSGDTQYF
TGCGCCAGCAACGTAGCGGGGGGCTCAGGGGATACGCAGTATTTT
>TRBJ1-5|TRBV7-9|16|-|-
CASSLESQGTNQPQHF
TGTGCCAGCAGCTTAGAATCTCAGGGGACCAATCAGCCCCAGCATTTT
>TRBJ1-1|TRBV5-1|15|few|TRBD1
CASSPPRQGYTEAFF
TGCGCCAGCAGCCCACCCCGACAGGGGTACACTGAAGCTTTCTTT
>TRBJ2-3|TRBV10-3|14|-|-
CAISGGKPPDTQYF
TGTGCCATCAGTGGGGGAAAACCCCCAGATACGCAGTATTTT
>TRBJ2-2|TRBV10-1|16|-|-
CASSESGTDNTGELFF
TGCGCCAGCAGTGAGTCCGGGACGGATAACACCGGGGAGCTGTTTTTT
>TRBJ1-1|TRBV5-1|15|-|-
CASSSTLGGDDEAFF
TGCGCCAGCAGCTCGACCCTGGGGGGAGACGATGAAGCTTTCTTT
>TRBJ1-1|TRBV6-5|13|-|-
CASYGRMNTEAFF
TGTGCCAGCTATGGACGGATGAACACTGAAGCTTTCTTT
>TRBJ2-5|TRBV25-1|16|-|TRBD2
CASASGGLARQETQYF
TGTGCCTCAGCAAGTGGAGGACTAGCGAGACAAGAGACCCAGTACTTC
>TRBJ1-1|TRBV5-4|14|-|-
CASSLGASNTEAFF
TGTGCCAGCAGCTTGGGGGCTTCGAACACTGAAGCTTTCTTT
>TRBJ2-5|TRBV6-4|18|-|TRBD1
CASRYPTLRTGGWETQYF
TGTGCCAGCAGGTACCCAACGCTGAGGACAGGGGGCTGGGAGACCCAGTACTTC
>TRBJ1-5|TRBV7-7|16|few|TRBD1
CASSRRTGGSNQPQHF
TGTGCCAGCAGCCGACGGACAGGGGGTAGCAATCAGCCCCAGCATTTT
>TRBJ2-3|TRBV7-2|15|-|TRBD1
CASSLDRGRPDTQYF
TGTGCCAGCAGCTTAGACAGGGGGAGACCAGATACGCAGTATTTT
>TRBJ2-7|TRBV28|17|-|TRBD2
CASSSQLFRDYSYEQYF
TGTGCCAGCAGTTCACAACTATTCCGGGACTACTCCTACGAGCAGTACTTC
>TRBJ2-7|TRBV2|15|-|-
CASSVSRSPSNEQYF
TGTGCCAGCAGTGTTTCACGGTCGCCCTCTAACGAGCAGTACTTC
>TRBJ2-2|TRBV2|13|few|-
CASSEEGTGELFF
TGTGCCAGCAGTGAAGAGGGGACCGGGGAGCTGTTTTTT